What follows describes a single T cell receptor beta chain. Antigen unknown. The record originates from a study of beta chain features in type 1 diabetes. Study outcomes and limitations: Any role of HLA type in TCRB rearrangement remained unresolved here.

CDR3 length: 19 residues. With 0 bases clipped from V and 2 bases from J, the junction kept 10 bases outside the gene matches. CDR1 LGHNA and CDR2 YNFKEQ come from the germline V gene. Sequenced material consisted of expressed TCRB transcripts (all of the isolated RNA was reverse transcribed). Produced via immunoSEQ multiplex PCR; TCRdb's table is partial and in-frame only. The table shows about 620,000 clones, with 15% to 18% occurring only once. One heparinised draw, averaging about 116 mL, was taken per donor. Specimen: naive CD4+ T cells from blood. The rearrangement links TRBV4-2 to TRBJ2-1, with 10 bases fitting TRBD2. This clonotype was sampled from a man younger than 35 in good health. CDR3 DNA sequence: TGTGCCAGCAGCCAAGATTCCGAAGCGGGGGGGCCGACCTACAATGAGCAGTTCTTC. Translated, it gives CASSQDSEAGGPTYNEQFF.